This passage covers 18 T cell receptor beta chains from one sample sequenced in a study of T-cell memory formation after mild COVID-19. MiXCR was run by TCRdb on the 5' RACE reads, yielding one entry per CDR3 protein. The repertoire consists of 300,000 to 350,000 distinct CDR3 sequences, with 14% occurring once and the leading ten covering roughly 21%. The sample was PBMCs or a T cell subset sorted from them (not recorded which). These receptors came from a man younger than 35 who had mild COVID-19 (a few samples of this study predate the infection). Cell type and time point are not known.

This clonotype turned up a few times. The chain is built from TRBV7-8 and TRBJ2-7; D not certain. CDR3 size: 11 residues. V shed 4 bases and J shed 7 bases, with 8 bases lying between them. Germline CDR1 reads SGHVS; CDR2 reads FQNEAQ. CDR3 coding DNA: TGTGCCAGCAGCTGGAATTTAGAGCAGTACTTC. Protein product: CASSWNLEQYF. The complete variable domain, with remaining parts taken from reference TRBV7-8 and TRBJ2-7, reads GAGVSQSPRYKVAKRGQDVALRCDPISGHVSLFWYQQALGQGPEFLTYFQNEAQLDKSGLPSDRFFAERPEGSVSTLKIQRTQQEDSAVYLCASSWNLEQYFGPGTRLTVT.

This clonotype has ten or more counts. CDR3 residues: CSASRDSQETQYF. The CDR3 bases are TGCAGTGCTTCTCGGGACAGCCAAGAGACCCAGTACTTC. This rearrangement joins TRBV20-1 to TRBJ2-5, with 7 bases identical to TRBD1. V gave up 5 bases and J gave up 1 base; unmatched junction bases: 4. The CDR3 sequence is 13 residues long. Germline CDR1 DFQATT, CDR2 SNEGSKA (reference sequence).

This chain connects TRBV29-1 to TRBJ2-5; 7 nucleotides match TRBD1. The germline gives CDR1 SQVTM, CDR2 ANQGSEA. V lost 4 bases, J lost 2 bases, and 4 bases stayed unmatched. The CDR3 covers 13 residues. CDR3 in DNA: TGCAGCGTTGCGGGACAGTATCAAGAGACCCAGTACTTC. Encoded protein: CSVAGQYQETQYF.

The gene calls are TRBV5-4 and TRBJ2-7; maybe TRBD2 (6 bases). There are 15 residues in the CDR3. V was trimmed by 3 bases and J by 2 bases, leaving 15 bases between them. The germline gives CDR1 SGHNT, CDR2 YYREEE (reference sequence). The CDR3 region has the DNA TGTGCCAGCAGCTGGGACCCGGGGGAGACCTACGAGCAGTACTTC. Encoded protein: CASSWDPGETYEQYF.

This clonotype was found a few times. The gene calls are TRBV6-5 and TRBJ2-2, with 9 bases that match TRBD1. Looked up from germline, CDR1 is MNHEY and CDR2 is SVGAGI. With 7 bases clipped from V and 4 bases from J, the junction kept 13 bases outside the gene matches. The CDR3 is 17 residues long. CDR3 sequence: CASTITGGVGSTGELFF. The CDR3 DNA reads as TGTGCCAGCACGATAACAGGGGGCGTTGGGAGCACCGGGGAGCTGTTTTTT.

This clonotype appeared a few times. A read error may produce the germline difference seen at one junction end. V usage is TRBV29-1 and J usage is TRBJ1-1, with 8 bases aligning to TRBD1. CDR1 is SQVTM, CDR2 ANQGSEA, per germline. This CDR3 comprises 14 residues. DNA for the CDR3: TGCAGCGTTACCCGCAGGGGGCAGAACTCTGAAGCTTTCTTT. This sequence encodes CSVTRRGQNSEAFF.

This clonotype was detected a few times. This chain joins TRBV15 and TRBJ1-6, with D perhaps matching TRBD1 (6 bases). The CDR3 spans 15 residues. Trimming removed 5 bases at V and 11 bases at J, with 19 bases between. CDR1 is LNHNV, CDR2 YYDKDF, per germline (reference sequence). The CDR3 here is CATSLERGTLTPLHF. The CDR3 nucleotides are TGTGCCACCAGCTTGGAAAGGGGGACATTGACACCCCTCCACTTT.

The CDR3 bases are TGTGCCAGCAGCCCGACTCTGGGGTCCGACTATGGCTACACCTTC. It is translated as CASSPTLGSDYGYTF. The chain employs TRBV7-9 and TRBJ1-2; D is undetermined. CDR3 length equals 15 residues. Per germline, CDR1 SEHNR and CDR2 FQNEAQ (reference sequence). V lost 5 bases to trimming and J lost 3 bases, with 16 bases between them.

The chain carries TRBV9 and TRBJ2-3, with D perhaps TRBD2 (5 bases). CDR1 and CDR2 (germline): SGDLS, YYNGEE. V dropped 3 bases and J dropped 3 bases, with 11 bases sitting between them. This CDR3 has 14 amino acids. Here the CDR3 DNA reads TGTGCCAGCAGCGCAGGACGCGGGACAGATACGCAGTATTTT. Encoded protein: CASSAGRGTDTQYF.

The table lists this clonotype with a few counts. The V call is TRBV7-9, the J call TRBJ1-1, with a weak D call TRBD1 (5 bases). This CDR3 region has 11 residues. From germline, CDR1 is SEHNR and CDR2 FQNEAQ (reference sequence). Trimming pared 3 bases from V and 7 bases from J, leaving 6 bases between. Here the CDR3 DNA reads TGTGCCAGCAGCTTCCAGGGTGAAGCTTTCTTT. Its protein is CASSFQGEAFF.

This clonotype was counted a few times. This rearrangement joins TRBV12-3 or TRBV12-4 to TRBJ2-3, with D maybe TRBD1 (5 bases). V lost 6 bases and J 6 bases, leaving 13 bases between the germline ends. This CDR3 has 13 residues. In nucleotides, the CDR3 is TGTGCCAGCAGGACCAGGGCGACGGATACGCAGTATTTT. It codes for CASRTRATDTQYF.

In its sample, this clonotype was seen a few times. The chain carries TRBV5-1 and TRBJ2-1; 11 bases are shared with TRBD2. Germline CDR1 SGHRS, CDR2 YFSETQ. V shed 4 bases, J shed 6 bases, and the junction held 3 bases outside the gene matches. The CDR3 contains 14 residues. CDR3 in amino acids: CASSAGLAANEQFF. As DNA, the CDR3 is TGCGCCAGCAGCGCGGGACTAGCGGCCAATGAGCAGTTCTTC.

J is TRBJ2-5 and V is TRBV6-2 or TRBV6-3; 9 bases fit TRBD2. Trimming at V came to 2 bases and at J to 6 bases, leaving 16 bases not matched to a gene. Germline V CDR1 and CDR2: MNHEY, SVGEGT. The CDR3 is 18 amino acids. In nucleotides, the CDR3 is TGTGCCAGCAGTTACCACGCCTCGGCGCGGGGGGGCTCACAGACCCAGTACTTC. Translated, it gives CASSYHASARGGSQTQYF.

This clonotype was seen a few times. The V gene is TRBV7-8, the J gene TRBJ2-2, with D possibly being TRBD2 (5 bases). Trimming took off 4 bases at V and 6 bases at J, with 12 bases between the two ends. Germline assignment: CDR1 SGHVS and CDR2 FQNEAQ. This CDR3 has 14 amino acids. The CDR3 region has the DNA TGTGCCAGCAGCTACCGGGATCTTTCCGGGGAGCTGTTTTTT. Protein: CASSYRDLSGELFF.

This clonotype has ten or more counts. The V call is TRBV28, the J call TRBJ1-5, with D uncertain. Trimming cost V 6 bases and J 11 bases, with 14 bases left between them. Germline V gene sequence: CDR1 MDHEN, CDR2 SYDVKM. The CDR3 loop spans 12 amino acids. This CDR3 is CASSLQLGAQHF. CDR3 coding DNA: TGTGCCAGCAGCCTTCAATTGGGTGCCCAGCATTTT.

The DNA for the CDR3 is TGCGCCAGCAGTTCTGGGGCTTCAAGGAATGAAGCTTTCTTT. It yields the protein CASSSGASRNEAFF. This sequence joins TRBV10-1 and TRBJ1-1; a weak D match, TRBD1 (5 bases). There are 14 residues in the CDR3. The germline V gene encodes CDR1 WNHNN and CDR2 SYGVQD (reference sequence). The V end was cut by 5 bases, the J end by 7 bases, with 17 bases between.

This clonotype appeared a few times. The chain is built from TRBV29-1 and TRBJ2-4; D is perhaps TRBD2 (5 bases). The V end lost 1 base, the J end lost 3 bases, and 10 bases lay between the germline ends. Per the germline V gene, CDR1 is SQVTM and CDR2 is ANQGSEA. This CDR3 spans 14 amino acids. The CDR3 loop is CSVEAGFDKNIQYF. CDR3 nucleotides: TGCAGCGTTGAAGCGGGGTTTGACAAAAACATTCAGTACTTC.

This clonotype has more than one count but fewer than ten. The J gene is TRBJ1-2, the V gene TRBV11-2; 7 positions agree with TRBD1. Germline V lookup: CDR1 SGHAT, CDR2 FQNNGV. The length of the CDR3 is 14 residues. V lost 3 bases and J lost 0; bases outside the gene matches: 1. The CDR3 nucleotides read TGTGCCAGCAGCTTTACAGGGGCTAACTATGGCTACACCTTC. This translates into CASSFTGANYGYTF.